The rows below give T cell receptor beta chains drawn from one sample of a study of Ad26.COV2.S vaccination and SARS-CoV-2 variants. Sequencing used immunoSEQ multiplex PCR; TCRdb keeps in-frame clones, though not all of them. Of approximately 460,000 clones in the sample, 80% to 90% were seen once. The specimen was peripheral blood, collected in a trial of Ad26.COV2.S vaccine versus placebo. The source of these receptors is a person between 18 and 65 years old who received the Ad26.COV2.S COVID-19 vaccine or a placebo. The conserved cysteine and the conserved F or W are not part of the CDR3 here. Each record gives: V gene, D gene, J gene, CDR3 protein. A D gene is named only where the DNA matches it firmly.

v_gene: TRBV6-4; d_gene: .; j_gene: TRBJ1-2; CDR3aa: ASRGDLTQGYT
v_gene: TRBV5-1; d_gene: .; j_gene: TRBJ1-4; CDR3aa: ASSLKPPTNEKLF
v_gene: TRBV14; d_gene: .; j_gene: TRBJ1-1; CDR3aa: ASSQEYSEAF
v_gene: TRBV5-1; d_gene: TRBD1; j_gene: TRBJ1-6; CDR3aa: ASMSGTGNSPLH
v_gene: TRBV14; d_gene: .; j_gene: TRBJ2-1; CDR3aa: ASSPQGFSEQF
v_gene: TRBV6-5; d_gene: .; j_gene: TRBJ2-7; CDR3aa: ASSYGSRSYEQY
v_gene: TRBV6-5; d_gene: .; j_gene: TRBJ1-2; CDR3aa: ASSQTVSYGYT
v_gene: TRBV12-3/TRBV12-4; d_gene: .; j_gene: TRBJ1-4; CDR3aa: ANSAGANEKLF
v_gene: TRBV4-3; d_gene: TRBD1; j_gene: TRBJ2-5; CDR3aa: ASSHSTGETQY
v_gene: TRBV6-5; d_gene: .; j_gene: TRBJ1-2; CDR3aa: ASTLGGLGGYT
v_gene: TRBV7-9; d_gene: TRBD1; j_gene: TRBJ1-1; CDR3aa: ASSPTGTGVWTEAF
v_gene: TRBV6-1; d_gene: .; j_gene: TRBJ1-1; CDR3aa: ASSEHSYTEAF
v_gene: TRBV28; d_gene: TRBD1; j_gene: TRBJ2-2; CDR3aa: ASSKGTASTGELF
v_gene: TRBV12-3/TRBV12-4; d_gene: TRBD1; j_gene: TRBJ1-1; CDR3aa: ASSLTGGAEAF
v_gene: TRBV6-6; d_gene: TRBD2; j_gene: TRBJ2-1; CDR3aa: ASSGLAGDEQF
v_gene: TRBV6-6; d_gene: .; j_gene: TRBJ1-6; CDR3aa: ASSPARSGAYNSPLH
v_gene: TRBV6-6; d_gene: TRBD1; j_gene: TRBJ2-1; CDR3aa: ASTKTPGQGSNEQF
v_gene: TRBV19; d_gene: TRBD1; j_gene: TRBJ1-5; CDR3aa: ASSRDSGRLTQH
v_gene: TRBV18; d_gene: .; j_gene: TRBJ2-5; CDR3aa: ASSPGTRETQY
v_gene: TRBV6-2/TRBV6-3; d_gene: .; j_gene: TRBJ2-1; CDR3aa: ASSYNGIPANEQF